This T cell receptor beta chain was captured in a study of blood T cell repertoires in COVID-19. Original processing methods: By means of reference gene primer amplification, nucleated cell counts were estimated. Here immunoSEQ multiplex PCR was the method, and the copy in TCRdb shows in-frame clones only, minus some. V and J calls and clone size are copied from that table; D and trimming were computed from the DNA. The sample yields over 350,000 clones, approximately 90% seen once. The study assigned cohorts using participant-reported clinical history. Sequencing used PBMCs or T cells enriched from blood (not recorded which). The sequence was obtained from a woman in her thirties with acute COVID-19.

The CDR3: CASSQDFMTISFREKLFF. DNA for the CDR3: TGTGCCAGCAGCCAAGATTTTATGACAATCTCTTTCCGTGAAAAACTGTTTTTT. This chain uses TRBV3-1 (or the pseudogene TRBV3-2) with TRBJ1-4, with D unclear. Trimming cost V 0 bases and J 7 bases, with 21 bases left between them. CDR1 LGHDT and CDR2 YNNKEL come from the germline V gene (reference sequence). This CDR3 region has 18 residues.